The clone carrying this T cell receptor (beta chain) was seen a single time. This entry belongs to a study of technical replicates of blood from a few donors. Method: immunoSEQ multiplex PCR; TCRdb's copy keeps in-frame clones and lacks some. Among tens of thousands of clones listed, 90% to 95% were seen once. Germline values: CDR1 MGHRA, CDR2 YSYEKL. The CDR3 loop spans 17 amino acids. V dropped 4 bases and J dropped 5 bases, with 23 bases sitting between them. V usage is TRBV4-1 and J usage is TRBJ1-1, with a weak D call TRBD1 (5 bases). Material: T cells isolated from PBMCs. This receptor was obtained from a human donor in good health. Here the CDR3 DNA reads TGCGCCAGCAGCCCTCTAGGATCACGGAGGGGCGGGACTGAAGCTTTCTTT. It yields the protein CASSPLGSRRGGTEAFF.